The next 18 T cell receptor beta chains were all read from a single sample in a study of graft-versus-host responses after intestinal transplantation. Generated by immunoSEQ multiplex PCR, the TCRdb table keeps only in-frame clones and is missing some. The table shows about 18,000 clones, with around 39% occurring only once. Sequencing was performed on alloreactive CD4+ T cells from a mixed lymphocyte reaction culture, taken before intestinal transplant. Subset here: CFSE-low proliferating T cells sorted from roughly six-day pre-transplant mixed lymphocyte reaction (GvH or HvG direction). The receptors derive from a human patient who received an intestinal transplant.

This chain links TRBV19 with TRBJ1-2; D ambiguous. Germline CDR1 reads LNHDA; CDR2 reads SQIVND (reference sequence). The V and J ends lost 3 bases and 4 bases respectively, with 9 bases between them. The CDR3 spans 13 residues. This CDR3 is CASSIAQSYGYTF. As DNA, the CDR3 is TGTGCCAGTAGTATCGCACAGAGCTATGGCTACACCTTC.

In its sample, this clone was seen a few times. CDR3 in DNA: TGTGCCAGCAGCTTAGAGGCCGCCTTAAATCAGCCCCAGCATTTT. This gives the protein CASSLEAALNQPQHF. The genes are TRBV7-2 and TRBJ1-5; D not certain. Germline CDR1 reads SGHTA; CDR2 reads FQGNSA. CDR3 length: 15 residues. V was cut by 1 base and J by 4 bases, with 11 bases left in between.

This clone was seen only a few times. The gene calls are TRBV2 and TRBJ1-5; the match to TRBD1 covers 8 bases. Germline loops: CDR1 SNHLY, CDR2 FYNNEI. J lost 1 base, V lost 5 bases, and 4 bases had no gene match. The CDR3 contains 15 residues. CDR3 residues: CASSQGARSNQPQHF. CDR3 sequence (DNA): TGTGCCAGCAGTCAGGGGGCGCGGAGCAATCAGCCCCAGCATTTT.

The chain carries TRBV7-9 and TRBJ1-3; the D is unclear. The CDR3 covers 12 residues. V shed 6 bases and J shed 11 bases, with 14 bases lying between them. Germline CDR1 and CDR2: SEHNR and FQNEAQ (reference sequence). Here the CDR3 reads CASSLLSGPIYF. The CDR3 DNA sequence: TGTGCCAGCAGTCTATTAAGCGGCCCCATATATTTT.

The chain recombines TRBV9 with TRBJ2-1, with 8 bases fitting TRBD2. The V gene end was trimmed by 3 bases and the J gene end by 6 bases; junction bases not matched to a gene: 5. The CDR3 runs to 14 residues. Germline V gives CDR1 SGDLS, CDR2 YYNGEE. The CDR3 loop is CASSASGGLNEQFF. CDR3 DNA sequence: TGTGCCAGCAGCGCGAGCGGGGGCCTCAATGAGCAGTTCTTC.

The rearrangement links TRBV9 to TRBJ2-1, with D perhaps TRBD2 (6 bases). There are 16 residues in the CDR3. Germline V lookup: CDR1 SGDLS, CDR2 YYNGEE. Between the trimmed V and J ends, which lost 1 base and 0 bases, there was a span of 11 bases. CDR3 loop: CASSVSGGSSYNEQFF. The CDR3 DNA sequence: TGTGCCAGCAGCGTATCCGGGGGAAGCTCCTACAATGAGCAGTTCTTC.

This chain connects TRBV15 to TRBJ2-6, with D tentatively TRBD1 or TRBD2 (5 bases each). The CDR3 contains 14 residues. The V end was cut by 6 bases, the J end by 5 bases, with 11 bases between. Germline CDR1 LNHNV, CDR2 YYDKDF (reference sequence). The CDR3 nucleotides are TGTGCCACCAGGGGGACCCTCCGGGCCAACGTCCTGACTTTC. This sequence encodes CATRGTLRANVLTF.

J is TRBJ2-3 and V is TRBV18, with a possible D match to TRBD2 (6 bases). This CDR3 is built from 16 residues. Trimming shortened V by 1 base and J by 5 bases, and 16 bases separated the two germline ends. The germline V gene encodes CDR1 KGHSH and CDR2 LQKENI. CDR3: CASSPRTGRLLDTQYF. The CDR3 DNA is TGTGCCAGCTCACCACGGACTGGGAGGTTATTAGATACGCAGTATTTT.

The J gene is TRBJ1-2, the V gene TRBV29-1, with a weak D call TRBD1 (5 bases). V was shortened by 5 bases and J by 7 bases, with 23 bases between the two germline ends. The CDR3 is 15 amino acids. The germline CDR1 and CDR2 sequences are SQVTM and ANQGSEA. CDR3 loop: CSVWAGGAGRRGYTF. The CDR3 DNA sequence: TGCAGCGTTTGGGCGGGCGGGGCAGGGAGACGTGGCTACACCTTC.

This chain connects TRBV27 to TRBJ2-4; D is uncertain. The CDR3 totals 15 residues. CDR1 is MNHEY, CDR2 SMNVEV, per germline (reference sequence). V gave up 0 bases and J gave up 8 bases, with 14 bases separating them. The CDR3 protein is CASSLSRGKWDIQYF. CDR3 in DNA: TGTGCCAGCAGTTTATCGCGCGGAAAGTGGGACATTCAGTACTTC.

CDR3 DNA: TGTGCCAGCAGCTTGACGGGCGGGAGGGGTGAAGCTTTCTTT. Protein sequence: CASSLTGGRGEAFF. The chain employs TRBV7-2 and TRBJ1-1; D is possibly TRBD1 (5 bases). The CDR3 extends over 14 amino acids. Germline V gene data show CDR1 as SGHTA and CDR2 as FQGNSA. V lost 3 bases and J 7 bases, leaving 15 bases between the germline ends.

By its share, this clone is medium-sized (0.01 to 0.1%). The chain recombines TRBV6-5 with TRBJ1-2; TRBD1 matches at 7 bases. V lost 5 bases, J lost 8 bases, and 5 bases stayed unmatched. The CDR3 extends over 12 amino acids. The germline V gene encodes CDR1 MNHEY and CDR2 SVGAGI. The CDR3 region has the DNA TGTGCCAGCAGTCGACAGGGTCGAGGCTACACCTTC. Its protein is CASSRQGRGYTF.

This chain uses TRBV18 with TRBJ2-7; weak D call: TRBD1 (6 bases). CDR3 length: 14 amino acids. With 4 bases removed from V and 5 bases from J, the gap between germline ends came to 15 bases. Germline-derived CDR1 and CDR2 are KGHSH and LQKENI. The CDR3: CASSQTYRADEQYF. The CDR3 DNA follows: TGTGCCAGCTCACAAACCTACAGGGCCGACGAGCAGTACTTC.

This clone showed up just a few times. This chain joins TRBV10-1 and TRBJ1-2; the match to TRBD1 covers 7 bases. The CDR3 length is 13 residues. Trimming cost V 4 bases and J 6 bases; bases outside gene matches: 5. Germline V gives CDR1 WNHNN, CDR2 SYGVQD (reference sequence). As DNA, the CDR3 is TGCGCCAGCAGTGGGTTCCAGGGGGATGGCTACACCTTC. It translates to CASSGFQGDGYTF.

This clone was detected only a few times. The rearrangement uses TRBV18 and TRBJ1-2; the D is unclear. Germline CDR1 KGHSH, CDR2 LQKENI. V shed 2 bases and J shed 1 base, with 8 bases lying between them. The CDR3 length is 14 residues. CDR3 bases: TGTGCCAGCTCACCAGTCGCAGATAACTATGGCTACACCTTC. This encodes CASSPVADNYGYTF.

Here the CDR3 reads CASSLDRAIYGYTF. In DNA form, the CDR3 reads TGTGCCAGCAGCTTAGACAGGGCAATCTATGGCTACACCTTC. The genes are TRBV7-9 and TRBJ1-2, with D tentatively TRBD1 (6 bases). V lost 1 base and J lost 4, with 10 bases in between. The CDR3 contains 14 residues. CDR1 is SEHNR, CDR2 FQNEAQ, per germline (reference sequence).

The V gene is TRBV4-1, the J gene TRBJ1-2, with D perhaps TRBD1 (5 bases). Trimming removed 0 bases from V and 8 bases from J, with 16 bases in between. The CDR3 is 15 amino acids. CDR1 and CDR2 from the germline V gene are MGHRA and YSYEKL. The CDR3 DNA is TGCGCCAGCAGCCAAGATGTCGGCCAGGGTGGAGGCTACACCTTC. This gives the protein CASSQDVGQGGGYTF.

In its sample, this clone was seen a few times. This chain connects TRBV6-1 to TRBJ1-6; a possible D gene is TRBD1 (6 bases). The CDR3 sequence is 15 residues long. CDR1 is MNHNS and CDR2 is SASEGT in the germline V gene. V was cut by 9 bases and J by 3 bases, with 15 bases left in between. The CDR3 sequence is CASRGGLIYNSPLHF. The CDR3 nucleotides are TGTGCCAGTAGAGGGGGGTTAATCTATAATTCACCCCTCCACTTT.